The TCR beta chain under discussion was sequenced for a study of shared clonotypes between healthy human individuals. Study-wide results and limits: Memory subsets generally showed smaller estimated richness than naive subsets did.

Germline assignment: CDR1 SNHLY and CDR2 FYNNEI. The germline V and J ends were trimmed by 6 bases and 4 bases, with 21 bases remaining between them. CDR3 length: 16 residues. As concerns this clone: Antigen unknown.

TCRdb's table, derived via immunoSEQ multiplex PCR, lists solely in-frame clones and lacks some. The table records some 1,100,000 clones, roughly 74% of them present only once. Sequenced: memory CD4+ T cells from PBMCs. Noted subset: CD45RA-negative fraction. The rearrangement uses TRBV2 and TRBJ2-5; D assignment may be TRBD1 or TRBD2 (5 bases each). The clonotype originates from a man aged 18 to 30 in good health. Some clones in this sample may be carry-over from other donors' samples. As DNA, the CDR3 is TGTGCCAGCAGCAACCCCGGGACCCCCGTGGGAGAGACCCAGTACTTC. Translation: CASSNPGTPVGETQYF.